The 20 T cell receptor beta chains reported below all come from one sample, sequenced in a study of blood T cell repertoires in COVID-19. The assay was immunoSEQ multiplex PCR, and TCRdb's table has in-frame clones only and misses some. The repertoire includes around 180,000 clones, 85% to 90% of them detected once, and less than 5.5% sits in the top ten. Source material: peripheral blood. The receptors were gathered from a human donor in a cohort sampled during active COVID-19.

This clone was detected only once. The chain carries TRBV28 and TRBJ1-5, with TRBD1 identical over 10 bases. Losses at the gene ends were 4 bases for V and 8 bases for J; bases not matched to a gene: 5. From germline, CDR1 is MDHEN and CDR2 SYDVKM. The CDR3 extends over 14 amino acids. This CDR3 reads CASSSRQGAKPQHF. DNA of the CDR3: TGTGCCAGCAGTTCCAGACAGGGGGCGAAGCCCCAGCATTTT.

The chain carries TRBV5-4 and TRBJ2-3; 8 nucleotides line up with TRBD2. In germline, CDR1 is SGHNT, CDR2 YYREEE (reference sequence). V lost 3 bases, J lost 2 bases, and 8 bases stayed unmatched. The CDR3 runs 16 residues. The CDR3 sequence is CASSSGTSGDTDTQYF. The CDR3 region has the DNA TGTGCCAGCAGCTCCGGGACTAGTGGTGACACAGATACGCAGTATTTT.

This chain links TRBV18 with TRBJ2-1, with TRBD2 identical over 8 bases. V gave up 1 base and J gave up 2 bases; unmatched junction bases: 4. The germline V gene has CDR1 KGHSH and CDR2 LQKENI. This CDR3 comprises 16 residues. The chain's CDR3 is CASSPLDGRAYNEQFF. The CDR3 region has the DNA TGTGCCAGCTCACCACTGGACGGGAGGGCCTACAATGAGCAGTTCTTC.

The rearrangement joins TRBV28 to TRBJ2-7; D may be TRBD2 (5 bases). The V and J ends lost 5 bases and 7 bases respectively, with 9 bases between them. CDR1 is MDHEN and CDR2 is SYDVKM in the germline V gene. This CDR3 contains 11 residues. The CDR3 loop reads CASSEEGEQYF. For the CDR3, the DNA is TGTGCCAGCAGTGAAGAGGGAGAGCAGTACTTC.

The rearrangement joins TRBV18 to TRBJ1-2; perhaps TRBD1 as D (6 bases). Between the trimmed V and J ends, which lost 6 bases and 1 base, there was a span of 15 bases. This CDR3 region has 15 residues. CDR1 and CDR2 (germline): KGHSH, LQKENI. DNA of the CDR3: TGTGCCAGCTCCCAAAACAGGGAGGGTAACTATGGCTACACCTTC. Translating it yields CASSQNREGNYGYTF.

The V call is TRBV5-1, the J call TRBJ2-7, with 8 nucleotides matching TRBD2. The length of the CDR3 is 16 residues. Germline CDR1 is SGHRS and CDR2 is YFSETQ. J was trimmed by 4 bases and V by 5 bases; bases with no gene match: 14. The CDR3 sequence: CASRQNVAGGGYEQYF. The CDR3 DNA is TGCGCCAGCAGACAAAACGTGGCGGGGGGCGGTTACGAGCAGTACTTC.

The genes are TRBV20-1 and TRBJ1-4, with D possibly matching TRBD1 (5 bases). Per the germline V gene, CDR1 is DFQATT and CDR2 is SNEGSKA (reference sequence). The CDR3 loop spans 13 amino acids. The V and J ends lost 3 bases and 7 bases respectively, with 12 bases between them. This CDR3 reads CSASTGRGEKLFF. CDR3 bases: TGCAGTGCTAGTACCGGTAGGGGTGAAAAACTGTTTTTT.

This clone showed up just a few times. The V call is TRBV7-6, the J call TRBJ1-6; D may be TRBD1 (5 bases). Looked up from germline, CDR1 is SGHVS and CDR2 is FNYEAQ. Trimming took off 5 bases at V and 5 bases at J, with 22 bases between the two ends. The CDR3 is made up of 18 amino acids. Here the CDR3 DNA reads TGTGCCAGCAGCCCAAGGTCGACCTGGACGGACAATAATTCACCCCTCCACTTT. It specifies CASSPRSTWTDNNSPLHF.

CDR3 nucleotides: TGTGCCAGCAGTTACAAATCTAACACCGGGGAGCTGTTTTTT. Protein sequence: CASSYKSNTGELFF. The J gene is TRBJ2-2, the V gene TRBV6-2 or TRBV6-3; D gene uncertain. This CDR3 is 14 amino acids long. Germline CDR1 is MNHEY and CDR2 is SVGEGT. V was clipped by 2 bases and J by 2 bases, with 6 bases between them.

The chain uses TRBV29-1 and TRBJ1-5, with 9 bases that match TRBD1. Germline CDR1 SQVTM, CDR2 ANQGSEA. The ends lost 6 bases at V and 5 bases at J; junction bases unmatched: 2. The CDR3 loop spans 12 amino acids. CDR3 in amino acids: CSVGQGDQPQHF. DNA for the CDR3: TGCAGCGTGGGACAGGGTGATCAGCCCCAGCATTTT. Full variable domain (remainder filled in from reference TRBV29-1 and TRBJ1-5): SAVISQKPSRDICQRGTSLTIQCQVDSQVTMMFWYRQQPGQSLTLIATANQGSEATYESGFVIDKFPISRPNLTFSTLTVSNMSPEDSSIYLCSVGQGDQPQHFGDGTRLSIL.

The V call is TRBV9, the J call TRBJ1-3; possible D gene TRBD1, 6 bases. The CDR3 covers 17 residues. From germline, CDR1 is SGDLS and CDR2 YYNGEE. V was cut by 0 bases and J by 0 bases, with 13 bases left in between. The CDR3 DNA reads as TGTGCCAGCAGCGTAGATCAGGGCAGGGGCTCTGGAAACACCATATATTTT. As protein: CASSVDQGRGSGNTIYF. Full variable domain (rest looked up from reference TRBV9 and TRBJ1-3): DSGVTQTPKHLITATGQRVTLRCSPRSGDLSVYWYQQSLDQGLQFLIQYYNGEERAKGNILERFSAQQFPDLHSELNLSSLELGDSALYFCASSVDQGRGSGNTIYFGEGSWLTVV.

This clone appeared once. The chain carries TRBV11-2 and TRBJ1-3; D is uncertain. Germline CDR1 is SGHAT and CDR2 is FQNNGV. The CDR3 is 14 residues long. The germline V and J ends were trimmed by 3 bases and 4 bases, with 10 bases remaining between them. The CDR3 reads CASSFSGSGNTIYF. DNA for the CDR3: TGTGCCAGCAGCTTTTCAGGATCGGGAAACACCATATATTTT.

J is TRBJ2-1 and V is TRBV6-4, with D perhaps TRBD2 (6 bases). V gave up 4 bases and J gave up 8 bases, with 24 bases separating them. Germline V gene data show CDR1 as MRHNA and CDR2 as SNTAGT. This CDR3 has 17 amino acids. CDR3 protein: CASSVIKVGTRLDEQFF. The CDR3 DNA reads TGTGCCAGCAGTGTCATTAAGGTCGGGACTCGTCTCGATGAGCAGTTCTTC.

The J gene is TRBJ2-3, the V gene TRBV5-1, with D perhaps TRBD2 (6 bases). Germline CDR1 reads SGHRS; CDR2 reads YFSETQ. Trimming pared 0 bases from V and 1 base from J, leaving 9 bases between. CDR3 size: 15 residues. In DNA, the CDR3 is TGCGCCAGCAGCTTGGACGGGGGAGGCACAGATACGCAGTATTTT. Its protein is CASSLDGGGTDTQYF.

V gene TRBV27 combines with J gene TRBJ1-3; the match to TRBD1 covers 8 bases. This CDR3 contains 17 residues. J lost 4 bases, V lost 5 bases, and 13 bases had no gene match. Germline V gene sequence: CDR1 MNHEY, CDR2 SMNVEV (reference sequence). The chain's CDR3 is CASSPWTGKGFGNTIYF. The CDR3 DNA is TGTGCCAGCAGTCCATGGACAGGGAAAGGGTTCGGAAACACCATATATTTT.

The rearrangement joins TRBV4-1 to TRBJ1-2; D gene uncertain. V gave up 1 base and J gave up 4 bases, with 13 bases separating them. Germline V gene data show CDR1 as MGHRA and CDR2 as YSYEKL. The CDR3 extends over 15 amino acids. The CDR3: CASSQVRQVGYGYTF. CDR3 nucleotides: TGCGCCAGCAGCCAAGTCAGGCAGGTGGGCTATGGCTACACCTTC.

On this clone: Different DNA sequences within this sample yield the same CDR3. This chain uses TRBV30 with TRBJ1-2; TRBD1 agrees at 8 bases. The CDR3 runs to 13 residues. Germline V gene data show CDR1 as GTSNPN and CDR2 as SVGIG (reference sequence). J gave up 8 bases and V 1 base, and 6 bases lay outside the gene matches. CDR3 protein: CAWSGQGAGGYTF. In nucleotides, the CDR3 is TGTGCCTGGAGTGGGCAGGGGGCAGGCGGCTACACCTTC.

The chain uses TRBV12-3 or TRBV12-4 and TRBJ2-1, with 7 bases aligning to TRBD1. The CDR3 is 13 amino acids. V trimming: 3 bases; J trimming: 10 bases; junction bases outside the gene matches: 6. The CDR3 nucleotides are TGTGCCAGCAGTTTTACAGGGGTAGGCGAGCAGTTCTTC. This translates into CASSFTGVGEQFF.

J is TRBJ1-2 and V is TRBV5-6; TRBD1 is a possible D gene (6 bases). The CDR3 sequence is 15 residues long. The germline V and J ends were trimmed by 4 bases and 8 bases, with 21 bases remaining between them. The germline V gene has CDR1 SGHDT and CDR2 YYEEEE. The CDR3 bases are TGTGCCAGCAGCACGCTCCCACAGGGTTTGGGAGGCTACACCTTC. Translated: CASSTLPQGLGGYTF.

This clone appeared a single time. This sequence joins TRBV14 and TRBJ2-1; 8 nucleotides align to TRBD2. V dropped 5 bases and J dropped 2; count of bases not matched to a gene: 8. This CDR3 region has 16 residues. Germline CDR1 is SGHDN and CDR2 is FVKESK. The CDR3 nucleotides read TGTGCCAGCAGCAGGCGAGCGGGAGAACCCTACAATGAGCAGTTCTTC. Its translation: CASSRRAGEPYNEQFF.